This TCR beta chain was recovered during a study of T cell repertoires in cytomegalovirus infection. At the level of the study: Shared public TCR beta signatures pointed to both CMV infection and a matching HLA type. Study-level findings and limits: It was HLA-C-restricted CMV-specific TCR beta clonotypes that dominated the response ex vivo. Identification of carriers of CMV plus the relevant HLA was performed using cumulative public TCR beta family frequency.

The CDR3 is made up of 12 amino acids. Germline V CDR1 and CDR2: SGHTA, FQGTGA. With respect to this clonotype: Its target is unknown.

TCRdb re-called the reads through MiXCR, storing one row per CDR3 protein. This table has hundreds of thousands of distinct CDR3 sequences, approximately 30% appearing once. The specimen was PBMCs. The TCR was taken from a human donor in good health (CMV status not recorded). Some clones in this sample may be carry-over from other donors' samples. The V and J genes are TRBV7-3 and TRBJ2-7; the D is unclear. This chain's CDR3 is CDSSPDGLEQYV. DNA for the CDR3: TGTGACAGCAGCCCGGACGGCCTCGAGCAGTACGTC.